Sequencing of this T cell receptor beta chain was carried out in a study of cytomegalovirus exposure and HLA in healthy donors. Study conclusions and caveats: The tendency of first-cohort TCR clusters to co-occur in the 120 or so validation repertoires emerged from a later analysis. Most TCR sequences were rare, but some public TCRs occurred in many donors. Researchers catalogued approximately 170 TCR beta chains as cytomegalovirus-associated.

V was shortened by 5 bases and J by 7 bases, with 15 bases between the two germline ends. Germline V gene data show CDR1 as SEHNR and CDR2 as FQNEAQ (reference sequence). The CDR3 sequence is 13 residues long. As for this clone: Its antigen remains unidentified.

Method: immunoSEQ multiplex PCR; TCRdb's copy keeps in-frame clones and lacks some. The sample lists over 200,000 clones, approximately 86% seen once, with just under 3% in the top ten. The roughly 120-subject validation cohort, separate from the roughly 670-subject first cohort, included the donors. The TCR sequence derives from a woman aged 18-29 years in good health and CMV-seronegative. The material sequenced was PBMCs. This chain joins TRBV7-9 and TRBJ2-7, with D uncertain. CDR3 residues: CASSHALSGEQYF. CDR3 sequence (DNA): TGTGCCAGCAGCCACGCCTTATCCGGGGAGCAGTACTTC.